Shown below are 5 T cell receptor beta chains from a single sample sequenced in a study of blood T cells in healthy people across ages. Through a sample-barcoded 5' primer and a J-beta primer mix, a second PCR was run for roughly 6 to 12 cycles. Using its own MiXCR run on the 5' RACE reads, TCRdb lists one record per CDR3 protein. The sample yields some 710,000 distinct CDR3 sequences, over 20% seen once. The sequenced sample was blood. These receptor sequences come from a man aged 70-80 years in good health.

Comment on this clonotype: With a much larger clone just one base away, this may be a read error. The CDR3 loop is CASTHQETQYF. CDR3 coding DNA: TGTGCCAGCACCCACCAAGAGACCCAGTACTTC. The chain links TRBV6-5 to TRBJ2-5; D not certain. The CDR3 has 11 amino acids. Germline V CDR1 and CDR2: MNHEY, SVGAGI. The V gene lost 7 bases and the J gene lost 0 bases, with 3 bases spanning the gap.

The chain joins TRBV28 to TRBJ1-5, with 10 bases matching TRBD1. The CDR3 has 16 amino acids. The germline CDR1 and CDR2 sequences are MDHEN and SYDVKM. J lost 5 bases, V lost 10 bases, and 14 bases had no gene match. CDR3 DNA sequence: TGTGCCACCAAATCACCTCGGACAGGGGGGCATCAGCCCCAGCATTTT. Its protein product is CATKSPRTGGHQPQHF.

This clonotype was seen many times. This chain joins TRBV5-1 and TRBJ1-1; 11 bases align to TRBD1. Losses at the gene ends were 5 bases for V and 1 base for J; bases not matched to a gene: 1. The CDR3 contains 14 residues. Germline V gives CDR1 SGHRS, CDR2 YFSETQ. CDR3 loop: CASSGTGGNTEAFF. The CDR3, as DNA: TGCGCCAGCAGTGGGACAGGGGGGAACACTGAAGCTTTCTTT.

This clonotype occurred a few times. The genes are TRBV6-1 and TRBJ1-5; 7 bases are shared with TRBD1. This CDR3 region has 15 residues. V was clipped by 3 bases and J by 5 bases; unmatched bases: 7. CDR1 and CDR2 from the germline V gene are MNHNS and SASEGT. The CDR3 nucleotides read TGTGCCAGCAGTGAGTTAGGACAGGAGGATCAGCCCCAGCATTTT. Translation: CASSELGQEDQPQHF.

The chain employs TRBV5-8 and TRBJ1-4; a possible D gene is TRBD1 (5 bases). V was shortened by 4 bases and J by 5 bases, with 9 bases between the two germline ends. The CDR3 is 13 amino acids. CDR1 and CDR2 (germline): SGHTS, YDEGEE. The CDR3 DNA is TGTGCCAGCAGCGGGGGAGAGAATGAAAAACTGTTTTTT. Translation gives CASSGGENEKLFF.